A single sample gave rise to the 25 T cell receptor beta chains below, sequenced in a study of shared clonotypes between healthy human individuals. Repertoires were generated with immunoSEQ multiplex PCR, while TCRdb's copy carries only in-frame clones and drops some. The sample lists about 730,000 clones, around 70% occurring once. Specimen: memory CD4+ T cells sorted from blood. Subset noted: CD45RA-negative fraction. These receptors were obtained from a woman under 40 in good health.

The chain has TRBV7-9 and TRBJ1-3, with 7 bases matching TRBD1. V lost 7 bases to trimming and J lost 0 bases; unmatched junction nucleotides: 9. CDR3 length: 16 amino acids. The germline V gene has CDR1 SEHNR and CDR2 FQNEAQ (reference sequence). The CDR3 sequence: CASKKAGQSSGNTIYF. CDR3 sequence (DNA): TGTGCCAGCAAAAAGGCGGGACAGAGCTCTGGAAACACCATATATTTT.

The chain joins TRBV2 to TRBJ2-1; D gene unclear. V was shortened by 4 bases and J by 8 bases, with 9 bases between the two germline ends. Germline V gene data show CDR1 as SNHLY and CDR2 as FYNNEI. This CDR3 spans 12 amino acids. For the CDR3, the DNA is TGTGCCAGCAGTGTTCGGATGGATGAGCAGTTCTTC. The encoded protein is CASSVRMDEQFF.

The rearrangement joins TRBV27 to TRBJ2-3; D gene uncertain. The CDR3 is made up of 12 amino acids. Germline V gives CDR1 MNHEY, CDR2 SMNVEV (reference sequence). Trimming left V 5 bases short and J 8 bases short, with 11 bases between. For the CDR3, the DNA is TGTGCCAGCAGTGAACGGGCCGCTACGCAGTATTTT. This codes for CASSERAATQYF.

This sequence joins TRBV18 and TRBJ2-7; D remains unclear. Germline V gene lookup returns CDR1 KGHSH and CDR2 LQKENI. Trimming took 3 bases from V and 3 from J, leaving 15 bases between them. The CDR3 has 15 residues. The CDR3 nucleotides read TGTGCCAGCTCACCCCCGCGGCCCTGGGACTACGAGCAGTACTTC. This codes for CASSPPRPWDYEQYF. Complete variable domain (other parts from reference TRBV18 and TRBJ2-7): NAGVMQNPRHLVRRRGQEARLRCSPMKGHSHVYWYRQLPEEGLKFMVYLQKENIIDESGMPKERFSAEFPKEGPSILRIQQVVRGDSAAYFCASSPPRPWDYEQYFGPGTRLTVT.

This clone was observed a few times. The CDR3 region has the DNA TGCGCCAGCAGCTTGGTTCTAGCGGGGAGCACAGATACGCAGTATTTT. This translates into CASSLVLAGSTDTQYF. The J gene is TRBJ2-3, the V gene TRBV5-1; 9 bases are a match to TRBD2. Trimming at V came to 0 bases and at J to 0 bases, leaving 2 bases not matched to a gene. The CDR3 length is 16 residues. Looked up from germline, CDR1 is SGHRS and CDR2 is YFSETQ.

The V gene is TRBV5-1, the J gene TRBJ1-5; D possibly corresponds to TRBD1 (5 bases). Germline CDR1 and CDR2: SGHRS and YFSETQ. The CDR3 runs to 17 residues. V was trimmed by 4 bases and J by 0 bases, leaving 17 bases between them. In DNA form, the CDR3 reads TGCGCCAGCAGCACCCGGACACCCTTCTATAGCAATCAGCCCCAGCATTTT. Translation gives CASSTRTPFYSNQPQHF.

This clone appeared many times. The chain couples TRBV4-2 to TRBJ2-3; no reliable D call. Germline V gene sequence: CDR1 LGHNA, CDR2 YNFKEQ. The CDR3 has 14 residues. V was clipped by 2 bases and J by 7 bases, with 13 bases between them. CDR3 amino acids: CASSQKVLSNTQYF. Here the CDR3 DNA reads TGTGCCAGCAGCCAAAAAGTCCTCTCAAATACGCAGTATTTT.

This clone was observed a handful of times. This chain links TRBV6-1 with TRBJ2-3; 8 bases line up with TRBD2. The junction had 3 bases not matched to a gene; V was cut back by 4 bases and J by 6 bases. Looked up from germline, CDR1 is MNHNS and CDR2 is SASEGT. The CDR3 covers 13 residues. The CDR3 protein is CASSGRLADTQYF. The CDR3 DNA sequence: TGTGCCAGCAGTGGACGACTAGCGGATACGCAGTATTTT.

The chain links TRBV28 to TRBJ1-1; no clear D. The germline gives CDR1 MDHEN, CDR2 SYDVKM. This CDR3 has 12 residues. Trimming took 2 bases from V and 9 from J, leaving 10 bases between them. CDR3 DNA: TGTGCCAGCAGTTTACCGACCAGGAAAGCTTTCTTT. This translates into CASSLPTRKAFF.

The rearrangement links TRBV5-4 to TRBJ2-7, with a weak D call TRBD2 (6 bases). Trimming left V 0 bases short and J 4 bases short, with 14 bases between. The CDR3 is 15 amino acids. Germline V CDR1 and CDR2: SGHNT, YYREEE (reference sequence). CDR3 DNA: TGTGCCAGCAGCTTGGGTCTAAATCGGGAGTACGAGCAGTACTTC. Protein sequence: CASSLGLNREYEQYF.

This sequence joins TRBV5-1 and TRBJ2-1; D gene ambiguous. V gave up 4 bases and J gave up 9 bases, with 14 bases separating them. This CDR3 has 13 amino acids. The V gene's germline CDR1 is SGHRS and CDR2 YFSETQ. As DNA, the CDR3 is TGCGCCAGCAGCACTACCCTTAGTGGTGAGCAGTTCTTC. It translates to CASSTTLSGEQFF. The full variable domain, completed using reference TRBV5-1 and TRBJ2-1, is KAGVTQTPRYLIKTRGQQVTLSCSPISGHRSVSWYQQTPGQGLQFLFEYFSETQRNKGNFPGRFSGRQFSNSRSEMNVSTLELGDSALYLCASSTTLSGEQFFGPGTRLTVL.

The rearrangement joins TRBV5-1 to TRBJ1-2, with unresolved D. CDR1 and CDR2 (germline): SGHRS, YFSETQ. This CDR3 has 18 residues. Trimming removed 0 bases at V and 0 bases at J, with 18 bases between. The DNA for the CDR3 is TGCGCCAGCAGCTTGGACCACTTGGGCAGCGAACCTAACTATGGCTACACCTTC. Its protein is CASSLDHLGSEPNYGYTF. The variable domain in full, with the rest retrieved from reference TRBV5-1 and TRBJ1-2, is KAGVTQTPRYLIKTRGQQVTLSCSPISGHRSVSWYQQTPGQGLQFLFEYFSETQRNKGNFPGRFSGRQFSNSRSEMNVSTLELGDSALYLCASSLDHLGSEPNYGYTFGSGTRLTVV.

This chain uses TRBV28 with TRBJ2-7; D unclear. This CDR3 spans 14 amino acids. Germline V CDR1 and CDR2: MDHEN, SYDVKM. V was cut by 2 bases and J by 3 bases, with 11 bases left in between. CDR3 DNA: TGTGCCAGCAGTTTACATCGTCTGAGCTACGAGCAGTACTTC. It is translated as CASSLHRLSYEQYF.

The V and J genes are TRBV19 and TRBJ2-6; no definite D call. CDR1 and CDR2 (germline): LNHDA, SQIVND (reference sequence). This CDR3 is built from 14 residues. Trimming took off 7 bases at V and 0 bases at J, with 7 bases between the two ends. CDR3 amino acids: CASTTDSGANVLTF. Written as DNA, the CDR3 is TGTGCCAGTACGACGGACTCTGGGGCCAACGTCCTGACTTTC.

This clone has only a few counts. The chain has TRBV19 and TRBJ2-3; TRBD1 aligns across 9 bases. This CDR3 is 15 amino acids long. The germline V gene encodes CDR1 LNHDA and CDR2 SQIVND (reference sequence). J gave up 1 base and V 4 bases, and 3 bases lay outside the gene matches. The CDR3 protein is CASSRTGDGTDTQYF. DNA for the CDR3: TGTGCCAGTAGTAGGACAGGGGATGGCACAGATACGCAGTATTTT.

Note on this clone: Other DNA sequences in this sample translate to the same CDR3. The chain combines TRBV5-4 with TRBJ1-3; no reliable D call. Germline V CDR1 and CDR2: SGHNT, YYREEE (reference sequence). V was shortened by 0 bases and J by 1 base, with 5 bases between the two germline ends. The CDR3 is 14 residues long. The chain's CDR3 is CASSLGGSGNTIYF. CDR3 nucleotide sequence: TGTGCCAGCAGCTTGGGAGGTTCTGGAAACACCATATATTTT. Using reference TRBV5-4 and TRBJ1-3 for the parts outside the CDR3, the full variable domain is ETGVTQSPTHLIKTRGQQVTLRCSSQSGHNTVSWYQQALGQGPQFIFQYYREEENGRGNFPPRFSGLQFPNYSSELNVNALELDDSALYLCASSLGGSGNTIYFGEGSWLTVV.

About this clone itself: Other DNA sequences in this sample translate to the same CDR3. The chain carries TRBV5-1 and TRBJ2-2; D unresolved. V lost 0 bases to trimming and J lost 2 bases, with 5 bases between them. Germline CDR1 and CDR2: SGHRS and YFSETQ. The CDR3 has 14 residues. The CDR3 coding sequence is TGCGCCAGCAGCTTGGACTCTAACACCGGGGAGCTGTTTTTT. Amino acids: CASSLDSNTGELFF.

V is TRBV6-1 and J is TRBJ1-2; the match to TRBD1 covers 9 bases. CDR1 and CDR2 (germline): MNHNS, SASEGT. V lost 7 bases and J lost 4; bases outside the gene matches: 4. The CDR3 has 13 residues. This CDR3 is CASIGQGTYGYTF. As DNA, the CDR3 is TGTGCCAGCATTGGACAGGGGACCTATGGCTACACCTTC.

V gene TRBV7-9 combines with J gene TRBJ1-3; D unclear. Per germline, CDR1 SEHNR and CDR2 FQNEAQ (reference sequence). Trimming took 5 bases from V and 7 from J, leaving 21 bases between them. This CDR3 is built from 16 residues. Here the CDR3 reads CASSATLPTTRNTIYF. The CDR3 DNA is TGTGCCAGCAGCGCGACTCTCCCGACAACCCGGAACACCATATATTTT.

The rearrangement joins TRBV7-2 to TRBJ2-7; D is unresolved. Germline V lookup: CDR1 SGHTA, CDR2 FQGNSA. Trimming took 5 bases from V and 4 from J, leaving 15 bases between them. The CDR3 totals 14 residues. CDR3 region: CASSAPGRAYEQYF. The CDR3 bases are TGTGCCAGCAGCGCACCGGGCCGCGCTTACGAGCAGTACTTC.

The chain uses TRBV5-5 and TRBJ2-5; D may correspond to TRBD1 or TRBD2 (5 bases each). Per germline, CDR1 SGHKS and CDR2 YYEKEE (reference sequence). The CDR3 has 15 residues. Trimming took 1 base from V and 1 from J, leaving 11 bases between them. In DNA, the CDR3 is TGTGCCAGCAGCTTGAGAGTTGGGGGCCAAGAGACCCAGTACTTC. Amino acid sequence: CASSLRVGGQETQYF.

The rearrangement joins TRBV7-9 to TRBJ2-5; D call uncertain. CDR1 is SEHNR and CDR2 is FQNEAQ in the germline V gene (reference sequence). This CDR3 region has 12 residues. Between the trimmed V and J ends, which lost 4 bases and 5 bases, there was a span of 8 bases. The DNA of the CDR3 is TGTGCCAGCAGCTCAAAAGGGGAGACCCAGTACTTC. It translates to CASSSKGETQYF.

On this clone: This CDR3 is also generated by other DNA sequences in the sample. This sequence joins TRBV29-1 and TRBJ2-1; D unresolved. V was trimmed by 5 bases and J by 1 base, leaving 0 bases between them. This CDR3 comprises 10 residues. The germline V gene encodes CDR1 SQVTM and CDR2 ANQGSEA. Written as DNA, the CDR3 is TGCAGCGTTTCCTACAATGAGCAGTTCTTC. The encoded protein is CSVSYNEQFF.

This clone was seen just once. CDR3 in amino acids: CASSQDVRVSEQFF. The CDR3 DNA is TGTGCCAGCAGCCAAGATGTCCGGGTTAGTGAGCAGTTCTTC. The chain uses TRBV14 and TRBJ2-1; no clear D gene. Trimming stripped 0 bases from V and 9 bases from J, with 12 bases between. The CDR3 has 14 amino acids. CDR1 is SGHDN, CDR2 FVKESK, per germline.

The rearrangement uses TRBV5-5 and TRBJ2-2; D gene unclear. This CDR3 has 13 amino acids. From germline, CDR1 is SGHKS and CDR2 YYEKEE (reference sequence). The V end was cut by 0 bases, the J end by 9 bases, with 9 bases between. The CDR3 bases are TGTGCCAGCAGCTTGGCCGCAACTCGGGAGCTGTTTTTT. This translates into CASSLAATRELFF.